Below are 32 T cell receptor beta chains sequenced from a single sample in a study of blood T cell repertoires in COVID-19. Clones were read by immunoSEQ multiplex PCR, and TCRdb kept only the in-frame ones, dropping some. The sample consists of about 270,000 clones, approximately 89% of them appearing once. The specimen was PBMCs or T cells enriched from blood (not recorded which). Every receptor here comes from a middle-aged man who had been exposed to COVID-19.

Written as DNA, the CDR3 is TGTGCCAGCAGATATAGCGGGAGGGCCTTAGTGGCATCCTACAATGAGCAGTTCTTC. Its protein product is CASRYSGRALVASYNEQFF. The chain uses TRBV27 and TRBJ2-1, with 11 nucleotides matching TRBD2. J lost 1 base, V lost 6 bases, and 14 bases had no gene match. The CDR3 covers 19 residues. From germline, CDR1 is MNHEY and CDR2 SMNVEV (reference sequence).

CDR3 sequence: CASSRSPASTDTQYF. For the CDR3, the DNA is TGTGCCAGCAGCCGGAGCCCAGCAAGCACAGATACGCAGTATTTT. The rearrangement uses TRBV7-7 and TRBJ2-3; no clear D gene. The germline V gene encodes CDR1 SSHAT and CDR2 FNYEAQ (reference sequence). Between the trimmed V and J ends, which lost 5 bases and 0 bases, there was a span of 12 bases. The CDR3 has 15 residues.

V gene TRBV7-8 combines with J gene TRBJ1-2; TRBD1 matches at 9 bases. CDR3 length: 16 residues. CDR1 SGHVS and CDR2 FQNEAQ come from the germline V gene. Trimming took 4 bases from V and 4 from J; bases not matched to a gene: 10. In DNA form, the CDR3 reads TGTGCCAGCAGCTCGGCCCGGGACAGGGTTACCTATGGCTACACCTTC. Amino acids: CASSSARDRVTYGYTF.

This chain links TRBV19 with TRBJ1-5; weak D call: TRBD1 (5 bases). CDR1 is LNHDA and CDR2 is SQIVND in the germline V gene (reference sequence). Trimming took off 6 bases at V and 9 bases at J, with 15 bases between the two ends. The CDR3 has 13 residues. CDR3 sequence reads: CASRGLGVGPQHF. The CDR3 coding sequence is TGTGCCAGTAGGGGACTTGGAGTCGGGCCCCAGCATTTT.

This clone was counted only a few times. J is TRBJ2-4 and V is TRBV23-1, with 7 bases fitting TRBD1. TRBV23-1 is noted as an ORF with a role that remains uncertain. This CDR3 has 12 amino acids. Trimming removed 4 bases from V and 15 bases from J; junction bases left unmatched: 9. The CDR3 is CASSLRQGESYF. The DNA for the CDR3 is TGCGCCAGCAGTCTCCGACAGGGTGAATCGTACTTC.

A single count supports this clone. The chain has TRBV30 and TRBJ2-5; 11 nucleotides match TRBD1. The germline gives CDR1 GTSNPN, CDR2 SVGIG (reference sequence). This CDR3 contains 16 residues. The V gene end was trimmed by 1 base and the J gene end by 5 bases; junction bases not matched to a gene: 9. The CDR3 bases are TGTGCCTGGAGTGGAGGAGGACAGGGGGCTTTTGAGACCCAGTACTTC. This sequence encodes CAWSGGGQGAFETQYF. The variable domain in full, with the rest retrieved from reference TRBV30 and TRBJ2-5, is SQTIHQWPATLVQPVGSPLSLECTVEGTSNPNLYWYRQAAGRGLQLLFYSVGIGQISSEVPQNLSASRPQDRQFILSSKKLLLSDSGFYLCAWSGGGQGAFETQYFGPGTRLLVL.

This clone was observed once. The rearrangement uses TRBV5-1 and TRBJ2-2; possible D gene TRBD2, 6 bases. Trimming removed 5 bases from V and 6 bases from J, with 11 bases in between. CDR3 length equals 13 residues. From germline, CDR1 is SGHRS and CDR2 YFSETQ. This chain's CDR3 is CASSSGTSGELFF. Written as DNA, the CDR3 is TGCGCCAGCAGTTCTGGGACTTCCGGGGAGCTGTTTTTT.

The CDR3 loop reads CASSSPRGGNNSPLHF. The CDR3 DNA reads as TGTGCCAGCTCCTCCCCCCGGGGAGGGAATAATTCACCCCTCCACTTT. V usage is TRBV28 and J usage is TRBJ1-6, with D hard to call. This CDR3 is 16 amino acids long. The ends were cut back, 8 bases at V and 5 bases at J, with 19 bases in the middle. The V gene's germline CDR1 is MDHEN and CDR2 SYDVKM.

The rearrangement links TRBV19 to TRBJ1-1; perhaps TRBD1 as D (6 bases). The V end was cut by 2 bases, the J end by 2 bases, with 12 bases between. The CDR3 contains 15 residues. Germline CDR1 reads LNHDA; CDR2 reads SQIVND (reference sequence). CDR3 in amino acids: CASSISMTGNTEAFF. The CDR3 DNA is TGTGCCAGTAGTATATCAATGACAGGCAACACTGAAGCTTTCTTT.

J is TRBJ1-4 and V is TRBV7-9; a weak D match, TRBD1 (6 bases). The CDR3 covers 14 residues. V shed 3 bases and J shed 4 bases, with 9 bases lying between them. Germline V gene lookup returns CDR1 SEHNR and CDR2 FQNEAQ (reference sequence). Written as DNA, the CDR3 is TGTGCCAGCAGCTTCGGACAGTTTAATGAAAAACTGTTTTTT. Translated: CASSFGQFNEKLFF.

The chain recombines TRBV10-3 with TRBJ2-7, with D maybe TRBD1 (6 bases). CDR3 length equals 13 residues. CDR1 ENHRY and CDR2 SYGVKD come from the germline V gene. V was cut by 6 bases and J by 0 bases, with 9 bases left in between. CDR3 in amino acids: CAIRETGSYEQYF. The CDR3 DNA reads TGTGCCATCAGGGAGACAGGCTCCTACGAGCAGTACTTC.

The J gene is TRBJ2-5, the V gene TRBV11-3; the D is unclear. The CDR3 contains 13 residues. V was pared by 3 bases and J by 2 bases, with 7 bases between. CDR1 is SGHNT and CDR2 is YENEEA in the germline V gene. CDR3 loop: CASSLRQQETQYF. CDR3 nucleotides: TGTGCCAGCAGCTTGAGACAACAAGAGACCCAGTACTTC. The variable domain in full, with the rest retrieved from reference TRBV11-3 and TRBJ2-5, is EAGVVQSPRYKIIEKKQPVAFWCNPISGHNTLYWYLQNLGQGPELLIRYENEEAVDDSQLPKDRFSAERLKGVDSTLKIQPAELGDSAVYLCASSLRQQETQYFGPGTRLLVL.

The chain combines TRBV28 with TRBJ1-1; a possible D gene is TRBD1 (5 bases). Trimming cost V 4 bases and J 1 base, with 22 bases left between them. There are 18 residues in the CDR3. CDR1 and CDR2 (germline): MDHEN, SYDVKM. The CDR3 protein is CASSSLYGRGRTNTEAFF. The DNA for the CDR3 is TGTGCCAGCAGTTCACTTTATGGTAGGGGCAGAACGAACACTGAAGCTTTCTTT.

The chain couples TRBV9 to TRBJ1-1; D unclear. The V end was cut by 0 bases, the J end by 4 bases, with 7 bases between. There are 13 residues in the CDR3. CDR1 and CDR2 (germline): SGDLS, YYNGEE. This chain's CDR3 is CASSVVEGTEAFF. DNA for the CDR3: TGTGCCAGCAGCGTAGTCGAGGGCACTGAAGCTTTCTTT.

This sequence joins TRBV14 and TRBJ2-5, with a possible D match to TRBD1 (5 bases). Trimming left V 0 bases short and J 2 bases short, with 10 bases between. In germline, CDR1 is SGHDN, CDR2 FVKESK. The CDR3 totals 15 residues. CDR3 DNA sequence: TGTGCCAGCAGCCAAGATCGGACATTTCAAGAGACCCAGTACTTC. It codes for CASSQDRTFQETQYF.

This clone was counted a single time. This CDR3 reads CASNQLGGSAFF. The CDR3 DNA reads as TGTGCCAGCAACCAACTAGGGGGTTCGGCTTTCTTT. This chain uses TRBV13 with TRBJ1-1; perhaps TRBD1 as D (6 bases). Germline values: CDR1 PRHDT, CDR2 FYEKMQ (reference sequence). This CDR3 is 12 amino acids long. V shed 7 bases and J shed 11 bases, with 17 bases lying between them.

The CDR3 bases are TGTGCCAGCAGCCCTATAGCGGGAGAATGGGGTGAGCAGTTCTTC. It yields the protein CASSPIAGEWGEQFF. This chain connects TRBV7-2 to TRBJ2-1, with 9 bases identical to TRBD2. The CDR3 runs to 15 residues. With V trimmed by 5 bases and J by 9 bases, 11 bases remained unmatched. Germline V lookup: CDR1 SGHTA, CDR2 FQGNSA.

The chain is built from TRBV12-5 and TRBJ1-1; D is unclear. Germline V gene data show CDR1 as LGHNT and CDR2 as FRNRAP. The CDR3 extends over 15 amino acids. Trimming took 5 bases from V and 1 from J, leaving 14 bases between them. CDR3 nucleotides: TGTGCTAGTGGTCATCCGGGTCAGAGGAACACTGAAGCTTTCTTT. It encodes CASGHPGQRNTEAFF.

This chain links TRBV28 with TRBJ1-2, with TRBD1 matching over 8 bases. Trimming at V came to 3 bases and at J to 8 bases, leaving 14 bases not matched to a gene. CDR3 length equals 16 residues. Germline V lookup: CDR1 MDHEN, CDR2 SYDVKM. The DNA of the CDR3 is TGTGCCAGCAGTTTCATCTTCAGGGGGCCTAGAAGGGGCTACACCTTC. Its translation is CASSFIFRGPRRGYTF.

The V and J genes are TRBV2 and TRBJ2-3; D unresolved. Looked up from germline, CDR1 is SNHLY and CDR2 is FYNNEI. The CDR3 is 13 amino acids. V lost 2 bases and J 9 bases, leaving 12 bases between the germline ends. The CDR3: CASSELGQATQYF. As DNA, the CDR3 is TGTGCCAGCAGTGAATTAGGTCAAGCGACGCAGTATTTT.

V and J are TRBV18 and TRBJ2-1; TRBD2 aligns across 10 bases. The length of the CDR3 is 19 residues. CDR1 and CDR2 (germline): KGHSH, LQKENI. With V trimmed by 5 bases and J by 0 bases, 13 bases remained unmatched. The CDR3 nucleotides are TGTGCCAGCTCAAGACCGGGACTAGCGCATAGGAGCTCCTACAATGAGCAGTTCTTC. Amino acid sequence: CASSRPGLAHRSSYNEQFF.

This chain links TRBV5-1 with TRBJ1-1, with 8 positions matching TRBD1. V lost 4 bases and J lost 1; bases outside the gene matches: 6. The CDR3 totals 15 residues. Germline CDR1 SGHRS, CDR2 YFSETQ. The CDR3 reads CASSQWTGPNTEAFF. CDR3 in DNA: TGCGCCAGCAGCCAATGGACAGGGCCGAACACTGAAGCTTTCTTT.

The chain carries TRBV9 and TRBJ2-3; TRBD1 aligns across 8 bases. The CDR3 is 16 residues long. Germline-derived CDR1 and CDR2 are SGDLS and YYNGEE. The J segment lost 5 bases and the V segment lost 4 bases, leaving 12 bases of the junction unmatched. CDR3 residues: CASSTRQGYSGDTQYF. The CDR3 nucleotides are TGTGCCAGCAGCACCCGACAGGGGTACTCAGGAGATACGCAGTATTTT.

This chain joins TRBV5-6 and TRBJ2-2; 7 bases fit TRBD2. CDR1 and CDR2 (germline): SGHDT, YYEEEE. J gave up 7 bases and V 4 bases, and 4 bases lay outside the gene matches. CDR3 length: 13 amino acids. The CDR3 DNA sequence: TGTGCCAGCAGCACGCCGGGGGGCGGGGAGCTGTTTTTT. Translated: CASSTPGGGELFF.

For this clone: The sample holds other DNA sequences that translate to the same CDR3. V and J are TRBV28 and TRBJ1-2; TRBD1 matches 9 bases. Germline loops: CDR1 MDHEN, CDR2 SYDVKM. Losses at the gene ends were 5 bases for V and 2 bases for J; bases not matched to a gene: 3. CDR3 length: 14 residues. DNA of the CDR3: TGTGCCAGCAGTCCCGGGACAGGGAACTATGGCTACACCTTC. It is translated as CASSPGTGNYGYTF.

The chain links TRBV15 to TRBJ2-5; the match to TRBD2 covers 10 bases. Looked up from germline, CDR1 is LNHNV and CDR2 is YYDKDF (reference sequence). Losses at the gene ends were 4 bases for V and 3 bases for J; bases not matched to a gene: 5. This CDR3 is 15 amino acids long. The CDR3 DNA sequence: TGTGCCACCAGCACCCTGCTAGCGGGAGAAGAGACCCAGTACTTC. Translation: CATSTLLAGEETQYF.

The chain is built from TRBV4-1 and TRBJ2-5; unclear D gene. From germline, CDR1 is MGHRA and CDR2 YSYEKL. This CDR3 is 13 amino acids long. V dropped 1 base and J dropped 2 bases, with 5 bases sitting between them. This chain's CDR3 is CASSQAQQETQYF. CDR3 coding DNA: TGCGCCAGCAGCCAAGCACAACAAGAGACCCAGTACTTC.

With regard to this clone: This sample also contains other DNA sequences that code for the same CDR3. The genes are TRBV2 and TRBJ1-5; weak D call: TRBD1 (6 bases). Germline CDR1 is SNHLY and CDR2 is FYNNEI. Trimming pared 8 bases from V and 4 bases from J, leaving 15 bases between. The CDR3 is made up of 14 amino acids. CDR3 nucleotide sequence: TGTGCCAGCCGCGACAGGTCAGGAAATCAGCCCCAGCATTTT. Encoded protein: CASRDRSGNQPQHF.

In regard to this clone: An end of the junction does not agree with germline; a read error may underlie this. This chain links TRBV7-2 with TRBJ2-2; weak D call: TRBD1 (6 bases). This CDR3 has 14 amino acids. CDR1 and CDR2 (germline): SGHTA, FQGNSA. CDR3 DNA sequence: TGTGCCAGCAGCTTAGCTGAACTAAAAGGGGGGCTGTTTTTT. It codes for CASSLAELKGGLFF.

This chain connects TRBV9 to TRBJ1-2; 8 bases align to TRBD1. This CDR3 is built from 14 residues. V gave up 0 bases and J gave up 5 bases; unmatched junction bases: 3. Germline V lookup: CDR1 SGDLS, CDR2 YYNGEE. The CDR3 DNA reads TGTGCCAGCAGCGTAGTGACAGGGGATTATGGCTACACCTTC. Amino acid sequence: CASSVVTGDYGYTF.

The chain joins TRBV5-8 to TRBJ1-1; no clear D gene. The V and J ends lost 2 bases and 1 base respectively, with 6 bases between them. CDR1 is SGHTS and CDR2 is YDEGEE in the germline V gene. The CDR3 runs to 13 residues. The CDR3 nucleotides are TGTGCCAGCAGCTTAGGAGGGAACACTGAAGCTTTCTTT. Amino acid sequence: CASSLGGNTEAFF.

The chain recombines TRBV19 with TRBJ2-1, with D possibly matching TRBD1 (5 bases). V was shortened by 3 bases and J by 1 base, with 10 bases between the two germline ends. The germline gives CDR1 LNHDA, CDR2 SQIVND (reference sequence). The CDR3 length is 15 residues. CDR3 amino acids: CASSMPPGSYNEQFF. The CDR3 nucleotides are TGTGCCAGTAGTATGCCCCCAGGGTCCTACAATGAGCAGTTCTTC.